A single TCR beta chain is shown here with its context. Antigen specificity is unknown. The sample is drawn from a study of OX40 agonist ivuxolimab in advanced cancers. Points from the study as a whole: Certain nonresponders additionally had low normalized T-cell clonal expansion.

In germline, CDR1 is LGHNA, CDR2 YNFKEQ. This CDR3 region has 17 residues. The trim removed 0 bases at V and 0 bases at J, leaving 5 bases unmatched. Sequencing was performed with immunoSEQ multiplex PCR; in TCRdb, only in-frame clones are kept and a portion is missing. The sample has 60,000 to 80,000 clones, 65% to 85% seen once; the top ten hold 4% to 4.5%. This clonotype originated in an adult with an advanced solid tumor such as melanoma, head and neck, liver or kidney cancer. The chain has TRBV4-2 and TRBJ2-3; TRBD1 agrees at 8 bases. The starting material was CD4+ or CD8+ T cells sorted from blood, obtained in a trial of the OX40 agonist ivuxolimab. The CDR3 is CASSQDRTGISTDTQYF. The DNA for the CDR3 is TGTGCCAGCAGCCAAGACAGGACAGGGATAAGCACAGATACGCAGTATTTT.